This T cell receptor (beta chain) was obtained from a study of blood T cell repertoires in COVID-19. Looking at the study overall: Samples came from the United States, Italy and Spain, spanning acute and convalescent COVID-19.

Germline-derived CDR1 and CDR2 are SGHTA and FQGTGA. The V gene lost 2 bases and the J gene lost 3 bases, with 19 bases spanning the gap. The CDR3 has 18 amino acids. Libraries were prepared by immunoSEQ multiplex PCR; TCRdb keeps only in-frame clonotypes and omits some of them. This sample yields about 110,000 clones, of which around 90% are seen a single time; 1% to 1.5% belongs to the top ten. Sequenced material: peripheral blood. This sequence was found in a woman aged 25 to 39 with acute or convalescent COVID-19. V and J are TRBV7-3 and TRBJ2-2; D may be TRBD1 (5 bases). The CDR3 reads CASSLGGATLLDTGELFF. The CDR3 region has the DNA TGTGCCAGCAGCTTAGGTGGGGCCACCCTCCTAGACACCGGGGAGCTGTTTTTT.